Below, 30 T cell receptor beta chains from the same sample are listed, as sequenced in a study of technical replicates of blood from a few donors. Profiled with immunoSEQ multiplex PCR; TCRdb holds only in-frame clones, not every one. The table includes fewer than 90,000 clones, around 94% detected once. The specimen sequenced was T cells isolated from PBMCs. These TCRs come from a human donor in good health.

The chain carries TRBV13 and TRBJ1-5; the D gene is possibly TRBD1 (5 bases). This CDR3 is built from 13 residues. CDR1 is PRHDT, CDR2 FYEKMQ, per germline (reference sequence). Trimming took 3 bases from V and 6 from J, leaving 9 bases between them. CDR3 protein: CASSFWGGQPQHF. The CDR3 DNA is TGTGCCAGCAGCTTCTGGGGCGGTCAGCCCCAGCATTTT.

CDR3 residues: CASRTGGQETQYF. CDR3 sequence (DNA): TGTGCCAGCAGAACGGGGGGGCAAGAGACCCAGTACTTC. V gene TRBV6-1 combines with J gene TRBJ2-5; 8 positions match TRBD2. Per germline, CDR1 MNHNS and CDR2 SASEGT. CDR3 size: 13 residues. J gave up 2 bases and V 6 bases, and 2 bases lay outside the gene matches.

The chain links TRBV14 to TRBJ2-7; possibly TRBD1 for D (6 bases). Germline CDR1 and CDR2: SGHDN and FVKESK. The CDR3 is made up of 15 amino acids. The V and J ends lost 0 bases and 3 bases respectively, with 12 bases between them. CDR3 region: CASSQDTGLVYEQYF. The CDR3 DNA follows: TGTGCCAGCAGCCAAGATACAGGGCTGGTCTACGAGCAGTACTTC.

This clone is a singleton in its sample. The V and J genes are TRBV9 and TRBJ2-5; D possibly corresponds to TRBD2 (5 bases). CDR1 and CDR2 from the germline V gene are SGDLS and YYNGEE. V dropped 7 bases and J dropped 5 bases, with 12 bases sitting between them. The CDR3 loop spans 12 amino acids. In DNA form, the CDR3 reads TGTGCCAGCTCTCCGCCGGGGGAGACCCAGTACTTC. The encoded protein is CASSPPGETQYF. Full variable domain (outside the CDR3, taken from reference TRBV9 and TRBJ2-5): DSGVTQTPKHLITATGQRVTLRCSPRSGDLSVYWYQQSLDQGLQFLIQYYNGEERAKGNILERFSAQQFPDLHSELNLSSLELGDSALYFCASSPPGETQYFGPGTRLLVL.

V and J are TRBV28 and TRBJ2-3; TRBD2 matches at 7 bases. The CDR3 is 16 amino acids. CDR1 is MDHEN, CDR2 SYDVKM, per germline. Trimming cost V 5 bases and J 4 bases; bases outside gene matches: 12. For the CDR3, the DNA is TGTGCCAGCAGTCCCCGTTCGGCGGGAGAGGCAGATACGCAGTATTTT. As protein: CASSPRSAGEADTQYF.

About this clone itself: In the same sample, other DNA sequences code for this CDR3. The rearrangement joins TRBV18 to TRBJ2-6; TRBD1 matches 8 bases. Losses at the gene ends were 6 bases for V and 0 bases for J; bases not matched to a gene: 4. From germline, CDR1 is KGHSH and CDR2 LQKENI. This CDR3 has 16 amino acids. The CDR3 sequence: CASSGTGGSGANVLTF. The CDR3 nucleotides read TGTGCCAGCTCCGGGACAGGCGGCTCTGGGGCCAACGTCCTGACTTTC.

The J gene is TRBJ1-2, the V gene TRBV6-1; 8 bases are a match to TRBD1. Trimming removed 8 bases from V and 2 bases from J; junction bases left unmatched: 4. The CDR3 sequence is 13 residues long. In germline, CDR1 is MNHNS, CDR2 SASEGT. CDR3 region: CASLRTGNYGYTF. The CDR3 coding sequence is TGTGCCAGCTTAAGGACAGGGAACTATGGCTACACCTTC.

This clone came up a few times. This chain connects TRBV2 to TRBJ1-1; tentatively, D is TRBD1 (5 bases). The V gene lost 2 bases and the J gene lost 1 base, with 5 bases spanning the gap. The CDR3 covers 13 residues. Germline loops: CDR1 SNHLY, CDR2 FYNNEI. This CDR3 reads CASSEQGNTEAFF. CDR3 bases: TGTGCCAGCAGTGAACAGGGGAACACTGAAGCTTTCTTT.

This clone showed up just once. The CDR3 DNA reads TGTGCCAGCAGCCCGGGACAGCTCACCGGGGAGCTGTTTTTT. Translation: CASSPGQLTGELFF. The chain combines TRBV7-3 with TRBJ2-2, with TRBD1 matching 7 bases. The CDR3 has 14 amino acids. Germline V gene data show CDR1 as SGHTA and CDR2 as FQGTGA. J gave up 4 bases and V 5 bases, and 4 bases lay outside the gene matches.

The chain employs TRBV7-9 and TRBJ1-1; weak D call: TRBD1 (5 bases). The germline gives CDR1 SEHNR, CDR2 FQNEAQ (reference sequence). Between the trimmed V and J ends, which lost 0 bases and 6 bases, there was a span of 11 bases. This CDR3 has 14 amino acids. CDR3 protein: CASSLAEGRAEAFF. The DNA of the CDR3 is TGTGCCAGCAGCTTAGCGGAGGGGCGGGCTGAAGCTTTCTTT.

The CDR3 coding sequence is TGTGCCAGCAGTGAGACTAGCACGTTCTACAATGAGCAGTTCTTC. Protein product: CASSETSTFYNEQFF. V usage is TRBV2 and J usage is TRBJ2-1; 7 bases fit TRBD2. The ends lost 3 bases at V and 3 bases at J; junction bases unmatched: 5. Germline loops: CDR1 SNHLY, CDR2 FYNNEI. This CDR3 spans 15 amino acids.

The chain carries TRBV5-1 and TRBJ2-1, with 8 bases identical to TRBD1. After removal of 4 bases from V and 2 bases from J, the junction contained 8 bases not matched to a gene. The CDR3 covers 16 residues. CDR1 is SGHRS and CDR2 is YFSETQ in the germline V gene. CDR3 protein: CASSRLNRGAYNEQFF. CDR3 coding DNA: TGCGCCAGCAGCCGCCTCAACAGGGGGGCCTACAATGAGCAGTTCTTC.

The chain is built from TRBV18 and TRBJ2-3; 10 bases line up with TRBD2. The V segment lost 4 bases and the J segment 2 bases; nucleotides outside the gene matches: 6. Germline values: CDR1 KGHSH, CDR2 LQKENI. The CDR3 covers 16 residues. The CDR3 loop is CASSRILAGNTDTQYF. The CDR3, as DNA: TGTGCCAGCTCACGGATACTAGCGGGGAACACAGATACGCAGTATTTT.

V is TRBV27 and J is TRBJ2-7, with 7 nucleotides matching TRBD1. Looked up from germline, CDR1 is MNHEY and CDR2 is SMNVEV (reference sequence). The ends lost 2 bases at V and 1 base at J; junction bases unmatched: 14. CDR3 length: 18 amino acids. CDR3 sequence (DNA): TGTGCCAGCAGTTTAACGAGGGTAGGGGGCCTCTTTTCCTACGAGCAGTACTTC. Encoded protein: CASSLTRVGGLFSYEQYF.

The chain uses TRBV6-5 and TRBJ1-4, with D possibly being TRBD1 (5 bases). The CDR3 totals 16 residues. Trimming took off 1 base at V and 7 bases at J, with 16 bases between the two ends. Germline V lookup: CDR1 MNHEY, CDR2 SVGAGI. CDR3 nucleotides: TGTGCCAGCAGTTACTACGGGACGGGGGTCACTGAAAAACTGTTTTTT. Translation gives CASSYYGTGVTEKLFF.

This clone was counted once. The chain employs TRBV9 and TRBJ2-5; D not certain. CDR1 and CDR2 from the germline V gene are SGDLS and YYNGEE. The V end was cut by 0 bases, the J end by 5 bases, with 14 bases between. CDR3 length equals 15 residues. The CDR3 reads CASSVGPGFTETQYF. The CDR3 nucleotides are TGTGCCAGCAGCGTAGGTCCGGGTTTCACGGAGACCCAGTACTTC.

V is TRBV27 and J is TRBJ2-2; a weak D match, TRBD2 (6 bases). This CDR3 region has 16 residues. V gave up 7 bases and J gave up 5 bases, with 20 bases separating them. The V gene's germline CDR1 is MNHEY and CDR2 SMNVEV (reference sequence). The CDR3 loop reads CASKATWDLYTGELFF. CDR3 DNA: TGTGCCAGCAAGGCGACCTGGGACTTGTATACCGGGGAGCTGTTTTTT.

The rearrangement joins TRBV27 to TRBJ2-3; 10 nucleotides align to TRBD2. This CDR3 is 14 amino acids long. Germline V lookup: CDR1 MNHEY, CDR2 SMNVEV (reference sequence). The junction had 6 bases not matched to a gene; V was cut back by 6 bases and J by 6 bases. CDR3 sequence reads: CASSLAGGMDTQYF. The CDR3 DNA is TGTGCCAGCAGCTTAGCGGGGGGAATGGATACGCAGTATTTT.

This rearrangement joins TRBV12-5 to TRBJ1-1; D not resolved. This CDR3 is built from 12 residues. Between the trimmed V and J ends, which lost 4 bases and 11 bases, there was a span of 14 bases. The germline gives CDR1 LGHNT, CDR2 FRNRAP. In DNA, the CDR3 is TGTGCTAGTGGTTCCACCGGGATGAGGGCTTTCTTT. Translation gives CASGSTGMRAFF.

This clone was seen just once. The rearrangement uses TRBV5-5 and TRBJ1-1; 8 nucleotides line up with TRBD1. J lost 5 bases, V lost 4 bases, and 16 bases had no gene match. Germline V lookup: CDR1 SGHKS, CDR2 YYEKEE (reference sequence). The CDR3 spans 17 residues. As DNA, the CDR3 is TGTGCCAGCAGCAAATACGGACAGGGACAAGTGGGAACTGAAGCTTTCTTT. It yields the protein CASSKYGQGQVGTEAFF.

The chain joins TRBV6-6 to TRBJ2-1, with 11 bases identical to TRBD2. Trimming removed 4 bases from V and 8 bases from J; junction bases left unmatched: 10. CDR1 MNHNY and CDR2 SVGAGI come from the germline V gene (reference sequence). The CDR3 contains 16 residues. CDR3 in amino acids: CASSSLAGGPMYEQFF. The CDR3 coding sequence is TGTGCCAGCAGTTCGCTAGCGGGAGGCCCTATGTATGAGCAGTTCTTC.

The chain links TRBV10-3 to TRBJ2-3; 7 nucleotides line up with TRBD1. CDR1 ENHRY and CDR2 SYGVKD come from the germline V gene. The CDR3 extends over 15 amino acids. V shed 7 bases, J shed 4 bases, and the junction held 11 bases outside the gene matches. CDR3 in DNA: TGTGCCATCAAAGAGGGGGTAGGGGGCCCAGATACGCAGTATTTT. Its protein is CAIKEGVGGPDTQYF.

The chain links TRBV4-2 to TRBJ2-2; D is possibly TRBD2 (5 bases). CDR1 is LGHNA, CDR2 YNFKEQ, per germline. The CDR3 is 15 amino acids. Trimming cost V 0 bases and J 7 bases, with 12 bases left between them. The CDR3 sequence is CASSQESTGLGELFF. The CDR3, as DNA: TGTGCCAGCAGCCAAGAATCGACTGGACTCGGGGAGCTGTTTTTT.

This clone occurred once. The CDR3 sequence is CASSRHGEETQYF. The CDR3, as DNA: TGCGCCAGCAGTCGGCACGGAGAAGAGACCCAGTACTTC. The rearrangement links TRBV23-1 to TRBJ2-5; D call uncertain. TRBV23-1 is designated an ORF whose function remains uncertain. The CDR3 covers 13 residues. V lost 4 bases, J lost 3 bases, and 9 bases lay in between.

The chain carries TRBV7-9 and TRBJ1-1; no firm D call. The CDR3 has 13 residues. Trimming shortened V by 5 bases and J by 0 bases, and 7 bases separated the two germline ends. From germline, CDR1 is SEHNR and CDR2 FQNEAQ (reference sequence). The CDR3 protein is CASSRPVNTEAFF. The CDR3 coding sequence is TGTGCCAGCAGCCGTCCGGTGAACACTGAAGCTTTCTTT.

The chain joins TRBV28 to TRBJ1-1, with D tentatively TRBD1 (5 bases). Trimming left V 2 bases short and J 5 bases short, with 9 bases between. CDR1 and CDR2 from the germline V gene are MDHEN and SYDVKM. The CDR3 contains 13 residues. In DNA, the CDR3 is TGTGCCAGCAGTTTAGGGGCGATAACTGAAGCTTTCTTT. This sequence encodes CASSLGAITEAFF.

The gene calls are TRBV18 and TRBJ2-1; D call uncertain. Trimming cost V 6 bases and J 7 bases, with 10 bases left between them. Germline loops: CDR1 KGHSH, CDR2 LQKENI. The CDR3 covers 12 residues. CDR3 sequence reads: CASSESRNEQFF. The CDR3 nucleotides are TGTGCCAGCTCCGAAAGCCGGAATGAGCAGTTCTTC.

V usage is TRBV7-9 and J usage is TRBJ2-3; no clear D. The V and J ends lost 1 base and 1 base respectively, with 6 bases between them. The CDR3 totals 14 residues. Per germline, CDR1 SEHNR and CDR2 FQNEAQ (reference sequence). CDR3 nucleotides: TGTGCCAGCAGCTTAGTCCGGGGCACAGATACGCAGTATTTT. This translates into CASSLVRGTDTQYF.

This clone was seen a single time. The chain employs TRBV28 and TRBJ2-1; 8 nucleotides match TRBD1. The V gene's germline CDR1 is MDHEN and CDR2 SYDVKM. The V segment lost 11 bases and the J segment 6 bases; nucleotides outside the gene matches: 3. The CDR3 spans 11 residues. The CDR3 is CAGTGGNEQFF. CDR3 in DNA: TGTGCCGGTACAGGGGGCAATGAGCAGTTCTTC.

The chain uses TRBV5-1 and TRBJ2-2; 9 bases are a match to TRBD2. J lost 4 bases, V lost 0 bases, and 7 bases had no gene match. CDR1 and CDR2 from the germline V gene are SGHRS and YFSETQ. The CDR3 runs to 17 residues. The CDR3 DNA follows: TGCGCCAGCAGCTTGGCGGCGGGGGGGCGTGTCACCGGGGAGCTGTTTTTT. Translation gives CASSLAAGGRVTGELFF.